Listed here are 5 T cell receptor beta chains from one sample, sequenced in a study of blood T cell repertoires in COVID-19. Sequencing used immunoSEQ multiplex PCR; TCRdb keeps in-frame clones, though not all of them. Of 52,000 or so clones listed, 80% to 90% were seen once; the top ten hold 3.5% to 4%. Sequencing was performed on peripheral blood. The source of these receptors is a man in his forties with COVID-19, enrolled during active disease.

The V call is TRBV11-3, the J call TRBJ2-5, with TRBD2 matching over 13 bases. In germline, CDR1 is SGHNT, CDR2 YENEEA. J lost 2 bases, V lost 3 bases, and 3 bases had no gene match. The CDR3 contains 16 residues. The CDR3 region has the DNA TGTGCCAGCAGCTTGGGACTAGCGGGGTTTCAAGAGACCCAGTACTTC. Its translation: CASSLGLAGFQETQYF.

This chain joins TRBV2 and TRBJ2-3, with 7 bases that match TRBD2. The CDR3 is 16 amino acids. Germline lookup yields CDR1 SNHLY and CDR2 FYNNEI. The J segment lost 2 bases and the V segment lost 7 bases, leaving 12 bases of the junction unmatched. The CDR3 nucleotides read TGTGCCAGCACCCCCCGTAGGGACTACCCCACAGATACGCAGTATTTT. Its translation is CASTPRRDYPTDTQYF.

Only one count was recorded for this clone. This chain joins TRBV4-1 and TRBJ2-4, with D maybe TRBD1 (6 bases). The CDR3 covers 13 residues. Looked up from germline, CDR1 is MGHRA and CDR2 is YSYEKL. V was shortened by 1 base and J by 6 bases, with 7 bases between the two germline ends. CDR3 in DNA: TGCGCCAGCAGCCAAGGGACAGTAAACATTCAGTACTTC. The encoded protein is CASSQGTVNIQYF.

This clone was recorded a few times. The CDR3 region has the DNA TGTGCCACCAGCAGAGATAGGGGCGGGGGTTTTAGGGCCAAAAACATTCAGTACTTC. Amino acids: CATSRDRGGGFRAKNIQYF. The rearrangement links TRBV15 to TRBJ2-4, with 7 bases identical to TRBD2. Germline CDR1 is LNHNV and CDR2 is YYDKDF (reference sequence). This CDR3 is 19 amino acids long. With 0 bases clipped from V and 1 base from J, the junction kept 12 bases outside the gene matches.

V usage is TRBV7-9 and J usage is TRBJ2-7; 9 bases fit TRBD1. Trimming at V came to 4 bases and at J to 3 bases, leaving 7 bases not matched to a gene. This CDR3 region has 15 residues. Germline CDR1 SEHNR, CDR2 FQNEAQ (reference sequence). This CDR3 reads CASSSPGQGLYEQYF. DNA for the CDR3: TGTGCCAGCAGCTCTCCGGGACAGGGCCTCTACGAGCAGTACTTC.